The 27 T cell receptor beta chains below all came from one sample that was sequenced in a study of cytomegalovirus exposure and HLA in healthy donors. It was with 60 Vbeta and 13 Jbeta primers that the PCR ran. Clones were read by immunoSEQ multiplex PCR, and TCRdb kept only the in-frame ones, dropping some. This sample yields tens of thousands of clones, of which more than 55% are seen a single time; 5.9% belongs to the top ten. Sequenced material: PBMCs. Receptor source: a boy aged 5-17 years in good health and CMV-seropositive.

This clone showed up just a few times. This chain links TRBV7-2 with TRBJ1-2; TRBD1 aligns across 7 bases. This CDR3 has 14 residues. After removal of 2 bases from V and 8 bases from J, the junction contained 8 bases not matched to a gene. Germline CDR1 reads SGHTA; CDR2 reads FQGNSA. The CDR3 DNA sequence: TGTGCCAGCAGCTTAAGGACAGGTTTGAGGGGCTACACCTTC. It yields the protein CASSLRTGLRGYTF.

This clone appeared a few times. The chain employs TRBV6-1 and TRBJ1-5; D might be TRBD1 (5 bases). CDR1 is MNHNS, CDR2 SASEGT, per germline. The CDR3 length is 15 residues. V lost 6 bases and J 2 bases, leaving 14 bases between the germline ends. CDR3 in DNA: TGTGCCAGCAGGTGGGGGGGATCGGGCAATCAGCCCCAGCATTTT. This codes for CASRWGGSGNQPQHF.

The chain links TRBV5-4 to TRBJ1-3, with 8 bases matching TRBD1. The V gene's germline CDR1 is SGHNT and CDR2 YYREEE (reference sequence). V lost 3 bases, J lost 2 bases, and 1 base stayed unmatched. The CDR3 is 14 residues long. CDR3: CASSSGQAGNTIYF. The CDR3 region has the DNA TGTGCCAGCAGCTCGGGACAGGCTGGAAACACCATATATTTT. Based on the CDR3 plus reference TRBV5-4 and TRBJ1-3, the full variable domain is ETGVTQSPTHLIKTRGQQVTLRCSSQSGHNTVSWYQQALGQGPQFIFQYYREEENGRGNFPPRFSGLQFPNYSSELNVNALELDDSALYLCASSSGQAGNTIYFGEGSWLTVV.

The chain joins TRBV5-1 to TRBJ1-2; D is unresolved. The CDR3 loop spans 13 amino acids. The V end was cut by 6 bases, the J end by 3 bases, with 12 bases between. Germline CDR1 and CDR2: SGHRS and YFSETQ. CDR3 sequence: CASNNPPDYGYTF. In DNA form, the CDR3 reads TGCGCCAGCAACAACCCTCCAGACTATGGCTACACCTTC.

V and J are TRBV6-6 and TRBJ2-5; TRBD1 agrees at 7 bases. The germline V gene encodes CDR1 MNHNY and CDR2 SVGAGI (reference sequence). CDR3 length: 14 residues. Trimming removed 2 bases from V and 5 bases from J; junction bases left unmatched: 5. CDR3 nucleotides: TGTGCCAGCAGTTACCGAGGGGGCGCCGAGACCCAGTACTTC. Translating gives CASSYRGGAETQYF.

The chain couples TRBV15 to TRBJ2-2; 7 positions match TRBD1. Per germline, CDR1 LNHNV and CDR2 YYDKDF (reference sequence). CDR3 size: 16 residues. V lost 6 bases to trimming and J lost 1 base; unmatched junction nucleotides: 8. The CDR3 sequence is CATRGRTGVNTGELFF. The DNA of the CDR3 is TGTGCCACCAGAGGGCGAACAGGGGTGAACACCGGGGAGCTGTTTTTT.

The chain is built from TRBV5-1 and TRBJ2-1; possible D gene TRBD2, 6 bases. This CDR3 has 16 amino acids. The germline gives CDR1 SGHRS, CDR2 YFSETQ. Trimming pared 0 bases from V and 5 bases from J, leaving 15 bases between. The CDR3 is CASSLGGDVMDNEQFF. The CDR3 DNA sequence: TGCGCCAGCAGCTTGGGGGGGGATGTTATGGACAATGAGCAGTTCTTC. The variable domain in full, with the rest retrieved from reference TRBV5-1 and TRBJ2-1, is KAGVTQTPRYLIKTRGQQVTLSCSPISGHRSVSWYQQTPGQGLQFLFEYFSETQRNKGNFPGRFSGRQFSNSRSEMNVSTLELGDSALYLCASSLGGDVMDNEQFFGPGTRLTVL.

This chain connects TRBV25-1 to TRBJ1-4; weak D call: TRBD1 (6 bases). Germline assignment: CDR1 MGHDK and CDR2 SYGVNS. This CDR3 comprises 15 residues. V shed 2 bases and J shed 4 bases, with 11 bases lying between them. The CDR3 loop reads CASSERQGNNEKLFF. The CDR3 DNA reads TGTGCCAGCAGTGAACGGCAGGGGAATAATGAAAAACTGTTTTTT.

V is TRBV7-8 and J is TRBJ1-2; the D gene is possibly TRBD1 (5 bases). The V gene's germline CDR1 is SGHVS and CDR2 FQNEAQ. There are 19 residues in the CDR3. V shed 1 base and J shed 4 bases, with 25 bases lying between them. CDR3 in DNA: TGTGCCAGCAGCTTAGTGGTCTCCGGGACGGGAGTACTGAGCTATGGCTACACCTTC. It is translated as CASSLVVSGTGVLSYGYTF.

The chain is built from TRBV5-4 and TRBJ2-2, with a tentative D call TRBD2 (5 bases). Germline values: CDR1 SGHNT, CDR2 YYREEE (reference sequence). Trimming took 4 bases from V and 7 from J, leaving 14 bases between them. The length of the CDR3 is 14 residues. CDR3 protein: CASSPGDYRGELFF. The CDR3 DNA reads as TGTGCCAGCAGCCCCGGGGATTATCGCGGGGAGCTGTTTTTT.

The chain couples TRBV6-1 to TRBJ2-1, with 7 nucleotides matching TRBD2. This CDR3 has 15 residues. Germline V CDR1 and CDR2: MNHNS, SASEGT. With V trimmed by 3 bases and J by 4 bases, 6 bases remained unmatched. CDR3: CASSDGGRMYNEQFF. DNA for the CDR3: TGTGCCAGCAGTGACGGGGGGAGGATGTACAATGAGCAGTTCTTC.

The rearrangement joins TRBV5-1 to TRBJ2-7; 8 nucleotides match TRBD1. CDR3 size: 13 residues. Per the germline V gene, CDR1 is SGHRS and CDR2 is YFSETQ. V lost 2 bases and J lost 5; bases outside the gene matches: 3. CDR3 loop: CASSLQGEDEQYF. As DNA, the CDR3 is TGCGCCAGCAGCTTACAGGGGGAGGACGAGCAGTACTTC.

This clone was seen a few times. V and J are TRBV6-5 and TRBJ1-5; D might be TRBD1 (5 bases). This CDR3 has 13 amino acids. V lost 5 bases to trimming and J lost 9 bases, with 14 bases between them. CDR1 is MNHEY, CDR2 SVGAGI, per germline. Here the CDR3 reads CASSRTQGAPQHF. CDR3 sequence (DNA): TGTGCCAGCAGTCGAACCCAGGGTGCGCCCCAGCATTTT.

V gene TRBV5-1 combines with J gene TRBJ2-7; D is possibly TRBD1 (5 bases). The CDR3 runs 13 residues. The germline V gene encodes CDR1 SGHRS and CDR2 YFSETQ. V was shortened by 6 bases and J by 7 bases, with 17 bases between the two germline ends. The CDR3 protein is CASTQTQGSEQYF. In DNA, the CDR3 is TGCGCCAGCACCCAAACTCAGGGTTCGGAGCAGTACTTC.

The chain links TRBV6-6 to TRBJ2-3; possibly TRBD1 for D (6 bases). Trimming left V 4 bases short and J 0 bases short, with 11 bases between. This CDR3 has 15 amino acids. Germline V gene data show CDR1 as MNHNY and CDR2 as SVGAGI (reference sequence). The CDR3 region is CASSSVTGSTDTQYF. CDR3 in DNA: TGTGCCAGCAGTTCGGTGACAGGCAGCACAGATACGCAGTATTTT.

The chain combines TRBV7-8 with TRBJ1-2; 7 bases map to TRBD1. With 2 bases clipped from V and 8 bases from J, the junction kept 5 bases outside the gene matches. Germline assignment: CDR1 SGHVS and CDR2 FQNEAQ. The CDR3 runs 13 residues. Here the CDR3 reads CASSLSAGQGYTF. The CDR3 region has the DNA TGTGCCAGCAGCTTATCTGCGGGACAGGGCTACACCTTC.

The chain joins TRBV19 to TRBJ2-7; 8 positions agree with TRBD1. J was trimmed by 0 bases and V by 10 bases; bases with no gene match: 8. Germline CDR1 and CDR2: LNHDA and SQIVND (reference sequence). The CDR3 is 14 amino acids. CDR3 sequence (DNA): TGTGCCACTCAGGACAGGGTGGGCTCCTACGAGCAGTACTTC. It encodes CATQDRVGSYEQYF.

The CDR3 is CAIGTGENTIYF. The CDR3 nucleotides read TGTGCCATCGGGACAGGGGAAAACACCATATATTTT. This chain links TRBV10-3 with TRBJ1-3; TRBD1 agrees at 10 bases. Germline CDR1 and CDR2: ENHRY and SYGVKD. V shed 8 bases and J 6 bases; nucleotides not matched to a gene: 1. This CDR3 is 12 amino acids long.

CDR3 in DNA: TGTGCCAGCAGCCAAGAGGGGTCCAGGACAGATGTCTACGAGCAGTACTTC. Residues: CASSQEGSRTDVYEQYF. V usage is TRBV14 and J usage is TRBJ2-7, with a possible D match to TRBD1 (6 bases). The germline V gene encodes CDR1 SGHDN and CDR2 FVKESK. Trimming stripped 0 bases from V and 3 bases from J, with 18 bases between. There are 17 residues in the CDR3. Full variable domain (missing parts from reference TRBV14 and TRBJ2-7): EAGVTQFPSHSVIEKGQTVTLRCDPISGHDNLYWYRRVMGKEIKFLLHFVKESKQDESGMPNNRFLAERTGGTYSTLKVQPAELEDSGVYFCASSQEGSRTDVYEQYFGPGTRLTVT.

The chain has TRBV19 and TRBJ1-6; TRBD1 matches 8 bases. The CDR3 totals 13 residues. Germline CDR1 LNHDA, CDR2 SQIVND (reference sequence). J lost 14 bases, V lost 5 bases, and 8 bases had no gene match. CDR3 coding DNA: TGTGCCAGTAGTGCGGGACAGGCAGGCACCCTCCACTTT. It encodes CASSAGQAGTLHF.

This chain links TRBV5-6 with TRBJ2-3; 10 nucleotides agree with TRBD1. The V gene end was trimmed by 4 bases and the J gene end by 5 bases; junction bases not matched to a gene: 7. The CDR3 runs to 15 residues. Germline CDR1 is SGHDT and CDR2 is YYEEEE. CDR3 residues: CASSTRDRGIDTQYF. CDR3 bases: TGTGCCAGCAGCACGCGGGACAGGGGAATAGATACGCAGTATTTT. The full variable domain, its missing parts supplied by reference TRBV5-6 and TRBJ2-3, is DAGVTQSPTHLIKTRGQQVTLRCSPKSGHDTVSWYQQALGQGPQFIFQYYEEEERQRGNFPDRFSGHQFPNYSSELNVNALLLGDSALYLCASSTRDRGIDTQYFGPGTRLTVL.

This clone was picked up a small number of times. This chain joins TRBV5-8 and TRBJ1-5; D unclear. The V end lost 4 bases, the J end lost 0 bases, and 23 bases lay between the germline ends. CDR1 and CDR2 from the germline V gene are SGHTS and YDEGEE. The length of the CDR3 is 19 residues. The CDR3 DNA reads as TGTGCCAGCAGCGCACCTTCGACGGGGATGGGATATAGCAATCAGCCCCAGCATTTT. Its protein is CASSAPSTGMGYSNQPQHF.

The chain recombines TRBV5-1 with TRBJ2-1, with TRBD2 matching 7 bases. The germline V gene encodes CDR1 SGHRS and CDR2 YFSETQ. This CDR3 is 14 amino acids long. With V trimmed by 6 bases and J by 7 bases, 10 bases remained unmatched. CDR3 sequence: CASTLVGAGNEQFF. CDR3 DNA sequence: TGCGCCAGCACCCTAGTGGGAGCGGGGAATGAGCAGTTCTTC.

This sequence joins TRBV29-1 and TRBJ1-1; D is ambiguous. The germline V gene encodes CDR1 SQVTM and CDR2 ANQGSEA. With 8 bases removed from V and 6 bases from J, the gap between germline ends came to 13 bases. The CDR3 is 11 amino acids. Here the CDR3 reads CSLVFRAEAFF. The CDR3 DNA reads as TGCAGCCTGGTTTTTAGAGCTGAAGCTTTCTTT. Filled out from reference TRBV29-1 and TRBJ1-1, the complete variable domain reads SAVISQKPSRDICQRGTSLTIQCQVDSQVTMMFWYRQQPGQSLTLIATANQGSEATYESGFVIDKFPISRPNLTFSTLTVSNMSPEDSSIYLCSLVFRAEAFFGQGTRLTVV.

The V call is TRBV4-1, the J call TRBJ1-4; TRBD1 aligns across 8 bases. Trimming cost V 5 bases and J 3 bases; bases outside gene matches: 5. The V gene's germline CDR1 is MGHRA and CDR2 YSYEKL. There are 15 residues in the CDR3. CDR3 in amino acids: CASSTPTGANEKLFF. CDR3 DNA: TGCGCCAGCAGCACCCCGACAGGGGCTAATGAAAAACTGTTTTTT.

The rearrangement links TRBV6-5 to TRBJ2-1, with TRBD2 matching over 8 bases. Germline trimming cut 6 bases from V and 3 bases from J; bases unmatched to any gene: 7. Germline V gene data show CDR1 as MNHEY and CDR2 as SVGAGI. The CDR3 runs to 15 residues. CDR3 protein: CASSPGLEIYNEQFF. Here the CDR3 DNA reads TGTGCCAGCAGCCCGGGACTAGAGATCTACAATGAGCAGTTCTTC.

This clone has a handful of counts. V usage is TRBV10-1 and J usage is TRBJ2-1, with 8 bases lining up with TRBD1. V shed 2 bases and J 3 bases; nucleotides not matched to a gene: 6. The germline gives CDR1 WNHNN, CDR2 SYGVQD (reference sequence). This CDR3 is built from 16 residues. The CDR3 reads CASSERRDRYYNEQFF. The CDR3 bases are TGCGCCAGCAGTGAGAGACGGGACAGGTACTACAATGAGCAGTTCTTC.